Given below is one TCR beta chain in context. The data were obtained in a study of blood T cell repertoires in COVID-19. Original handling: Scientists estimated how many nucleated cells there were by amplifying reference gene primers. Profiling relied on immunoSEQ multiplex PCR, and the TCRdb table lists in-frame clones only, not all of them. That table is the source of V, J and clone size, and D and trimming were worked out from the DNA. Seen here are about 200,000 clones, about 93% observed once, and the top ten hold 0.53%. Per germline, CDR1 SGHDT and CDR2 YYEEEE. The CDR3 extends over 13 amino acids. Trimming at V came to 4 bases and at J to 2 bases, leaving 3 bases not matched to a gene.

The receptor was isolated from a man in his fifties with acute or convalescent COVID-19. The chain uses TRBV5-6 and TRBJ2-7; 7 nucleotides agree with TRBD1. Source material: peripheral blood. CDR3 bases: TGTGCCAGCAGCATCGGACAGGCCTACGAGCAGTACGTC. Translating gives CASSIGQAYEQYV.